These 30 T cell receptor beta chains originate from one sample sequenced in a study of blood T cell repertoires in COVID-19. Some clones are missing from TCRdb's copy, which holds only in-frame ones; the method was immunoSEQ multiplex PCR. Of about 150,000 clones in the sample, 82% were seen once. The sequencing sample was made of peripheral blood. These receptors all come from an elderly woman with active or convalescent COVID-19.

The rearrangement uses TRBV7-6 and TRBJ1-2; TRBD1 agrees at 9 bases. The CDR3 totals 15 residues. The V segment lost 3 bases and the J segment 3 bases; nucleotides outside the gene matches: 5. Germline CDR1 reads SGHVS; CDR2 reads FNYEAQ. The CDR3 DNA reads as TGTGCCAGCAGCTTGGAACAGGGGGCTCACTATGGCTACACCTTC. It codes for CASSLEQGAHYGYTF. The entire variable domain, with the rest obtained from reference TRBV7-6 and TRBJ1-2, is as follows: GAGVSQSPRYKVTKRGQDVALRCDPISGHVSLYWYRQALGQGPEFLTYFNYEAQQDKSGLPNDRFSAERPEGSISTLTIQRTEQRDSAMYRCASSLEQGAHYGYTFGSGTRLTVV.

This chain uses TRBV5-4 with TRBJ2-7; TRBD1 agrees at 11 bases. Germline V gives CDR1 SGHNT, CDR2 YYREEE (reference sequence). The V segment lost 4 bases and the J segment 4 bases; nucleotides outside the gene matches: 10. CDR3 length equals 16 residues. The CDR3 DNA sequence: TGTGCCAGCAGCCCGGGTGGGGGACAGGGGGATTACGAGCAGTACTTC. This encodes CASSPGGGQGDYEQYF.

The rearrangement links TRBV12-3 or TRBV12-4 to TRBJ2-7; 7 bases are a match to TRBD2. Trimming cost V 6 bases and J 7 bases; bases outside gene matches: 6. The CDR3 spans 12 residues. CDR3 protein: CASSEGEGEQYF. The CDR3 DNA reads TGTGCCAGCAGCGAAGGGGAGGGAGAGCAGTACTTC.

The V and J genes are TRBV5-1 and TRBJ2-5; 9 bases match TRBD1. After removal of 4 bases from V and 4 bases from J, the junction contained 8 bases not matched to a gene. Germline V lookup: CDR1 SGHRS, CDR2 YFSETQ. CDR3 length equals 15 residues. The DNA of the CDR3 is TGCGCCAGCAGCAAACCGGGACAGGGAAGAGAGACCCAGTACTTC. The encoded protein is CASSKPGQGRETQYF.

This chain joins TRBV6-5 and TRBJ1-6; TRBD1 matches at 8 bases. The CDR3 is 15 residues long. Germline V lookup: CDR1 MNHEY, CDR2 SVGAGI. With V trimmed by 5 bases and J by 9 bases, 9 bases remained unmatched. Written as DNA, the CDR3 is TGTGCCAGCAGTCCCCGGGACAGGCGTACTTCACCCCTCCACTTT. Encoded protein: CASSPRDRRTSPLHF.

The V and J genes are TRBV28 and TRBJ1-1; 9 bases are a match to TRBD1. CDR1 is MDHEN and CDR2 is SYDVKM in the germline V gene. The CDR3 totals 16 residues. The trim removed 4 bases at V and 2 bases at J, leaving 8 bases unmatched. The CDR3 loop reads CASSSLTGGGNTEAFF. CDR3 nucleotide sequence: TGTGCCAGCAGTTCGTTGACAGGGGGTGGAAACACTGAAGCTTTCTTT.

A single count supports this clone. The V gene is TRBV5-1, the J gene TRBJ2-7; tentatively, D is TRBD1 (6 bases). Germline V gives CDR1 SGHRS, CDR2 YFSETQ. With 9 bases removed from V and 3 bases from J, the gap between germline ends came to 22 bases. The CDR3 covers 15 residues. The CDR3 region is CATQLGAGDNYEQYF. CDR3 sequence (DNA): TGCGCCACCCAGCTTGGCGCAGGGGATAACTACGAGCAGTACTTC.

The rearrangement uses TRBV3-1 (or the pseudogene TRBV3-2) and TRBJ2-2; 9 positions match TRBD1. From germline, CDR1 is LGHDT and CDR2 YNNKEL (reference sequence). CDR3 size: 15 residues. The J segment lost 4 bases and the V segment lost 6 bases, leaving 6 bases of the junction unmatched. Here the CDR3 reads CASSQSDRGTGELFF. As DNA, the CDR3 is TGTGCCAGCAGTCAATCGGACAGGGGCACCGGGGAGCTGTTTTTT.

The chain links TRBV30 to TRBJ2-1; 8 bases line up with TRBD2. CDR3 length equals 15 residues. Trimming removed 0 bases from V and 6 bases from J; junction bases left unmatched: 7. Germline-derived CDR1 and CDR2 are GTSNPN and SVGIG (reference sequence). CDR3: CAWSVPSGGGNEQFF. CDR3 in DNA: TGTGCCTGGAGTGTCCCAAGCGGGGGTGGCAATGAGCAGTTCTTC.

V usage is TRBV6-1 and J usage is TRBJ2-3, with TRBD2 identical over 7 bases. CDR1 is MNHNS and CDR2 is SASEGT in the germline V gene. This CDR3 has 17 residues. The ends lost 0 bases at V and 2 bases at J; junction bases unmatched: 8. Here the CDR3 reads CASSEARSSGPTDTQYF. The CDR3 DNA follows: TGTGCCAGCAGTGAAGCGAGGTCTAGCGGCCCCACAGATACGCAGTATTTT.

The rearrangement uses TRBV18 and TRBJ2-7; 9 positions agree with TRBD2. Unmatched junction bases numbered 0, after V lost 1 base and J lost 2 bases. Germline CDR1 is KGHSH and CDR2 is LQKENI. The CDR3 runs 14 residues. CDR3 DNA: TGTGCCAGCTCACCACGACTAGCGGCCTACGAGCAGTACTTC. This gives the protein CASSPRLAAYEQYF.

This chain's CDR3 is CASSGTGTGISGELFF. CDR3 nucleotide sequence: TGTGCCAGCAGTGGGACCGGGACAGGGATCTCCGGGGAGCTGTTTTTT. J is TRBJ2-2 and V is TRBV28, with TRBD1 identical over 9 bases. Germline V gives CDR1 MDHEN, CDR2 SYDVKM. Losses at the gene ends were 5 bases for V and 6 bases for J; bases not matched to a gene: 10. CDR3 size: 16 residues.

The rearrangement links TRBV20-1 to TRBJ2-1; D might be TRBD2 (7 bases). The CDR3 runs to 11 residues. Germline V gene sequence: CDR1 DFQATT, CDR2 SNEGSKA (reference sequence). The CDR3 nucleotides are TGCAGAGGGGGGGAGGCCCATGAGCAGTTCTTC. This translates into CRGGEAHEQFF.

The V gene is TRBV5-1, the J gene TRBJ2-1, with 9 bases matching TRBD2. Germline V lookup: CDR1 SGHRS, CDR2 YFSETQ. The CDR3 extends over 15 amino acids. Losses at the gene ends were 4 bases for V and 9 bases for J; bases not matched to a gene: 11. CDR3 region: CASSHRDSGSGEQFF. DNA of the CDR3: TGCGCCAGCAGCCACCGGGATAGCGGGAGCGGTGAGCAGTTCTTC.

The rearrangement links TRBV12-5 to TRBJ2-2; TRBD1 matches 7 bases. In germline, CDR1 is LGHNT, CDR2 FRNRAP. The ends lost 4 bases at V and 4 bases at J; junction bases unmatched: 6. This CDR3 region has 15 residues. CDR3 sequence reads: CASGSRNRGTGELFF. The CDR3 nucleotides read TGTGCTAGTGGTTCAAGGAACAGGGGCACCGGGGAGCTGTTTTTT.

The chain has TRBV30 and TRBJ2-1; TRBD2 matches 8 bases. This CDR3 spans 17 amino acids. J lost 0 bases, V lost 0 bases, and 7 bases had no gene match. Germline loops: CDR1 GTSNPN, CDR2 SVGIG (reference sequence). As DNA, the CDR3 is TGTGCCTGGAGTGTAAGAGCGGGAGTGGCCTCCTACAATGAGCAGTTCTTC. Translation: CAWSVRAGVASYNEQFF.

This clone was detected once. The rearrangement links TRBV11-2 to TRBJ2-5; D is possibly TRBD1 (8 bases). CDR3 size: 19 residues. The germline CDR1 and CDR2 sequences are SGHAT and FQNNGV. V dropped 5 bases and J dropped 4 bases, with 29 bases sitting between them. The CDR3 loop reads CASSDLYRGGKFGGETQYF. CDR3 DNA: TGTGCCAGCAGCGATTTATACAGGGGGGGGAAGTTCGGAGGAGAGACCCAGTACTTC.

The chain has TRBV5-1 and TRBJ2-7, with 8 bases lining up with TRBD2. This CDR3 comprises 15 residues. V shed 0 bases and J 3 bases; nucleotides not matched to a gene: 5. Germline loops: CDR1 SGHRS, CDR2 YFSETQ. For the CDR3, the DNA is TGCGCCAGCAGCTTGGCGGGGACTAGGATCTACGAGCAGTACTTC. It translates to CASSLAGTRIYEQYF. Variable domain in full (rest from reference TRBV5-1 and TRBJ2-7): KAGVTQTPRYLIKTRGQQVTLSCSPISGHRSVSWYQQTPGQGLQFLFEYFSETQRNKGNFPGRFSGRQFSNSRSEMNVSTLELGDSALYLCASSLAGTRIYEQYFGPGTRLTVT.

The CDR3 protein is CASTMRQGADQPQHF. CDR3 DNA: TGTGCCAGTACCATGAGGCAGGGGGCGGATCAGCCCCAGCATTTT. The chain employs TRBV19 and TRBJ1-5; 8 nucleotides agree with TRBD1. Germline V gene lookup returns CDR1 LNHDA and CDR2 SQIVND (reference sequence). Unmatched junction bases numbered 10, after V lost 7 bases and J lost 5 bases. There are 15 residues in the CDR3.

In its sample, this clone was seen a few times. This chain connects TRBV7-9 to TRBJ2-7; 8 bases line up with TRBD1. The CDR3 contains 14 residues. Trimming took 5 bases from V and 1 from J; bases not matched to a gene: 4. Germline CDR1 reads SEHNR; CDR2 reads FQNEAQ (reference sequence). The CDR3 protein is CASSPRQGSYEQYF. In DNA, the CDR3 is TGTGCCAGCAGCCCACGACAGGGGTCCTACGAGCAGTACTTC.

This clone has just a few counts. The CDR3 loop reads CASSDSSTRGGVGANVLTF. The CDR3 coding sequence is TGTGCCAGCAGTGACTCGAGCACCAGAGGGGGGGTCGGGGCCAACGTCCTGACTTTC. V gene TRBV6-4 combines with J gene TRBJ2-6; perhaps TRBD2 as D (7 bases). Between the trimmed V and J ends, which lost 0 bases and 4 bases, there was a span of 19 bases. The CDR3 length is 19 residues. The germline CDR1 and CDR2 sequences are MRHNA and SNTAGT.

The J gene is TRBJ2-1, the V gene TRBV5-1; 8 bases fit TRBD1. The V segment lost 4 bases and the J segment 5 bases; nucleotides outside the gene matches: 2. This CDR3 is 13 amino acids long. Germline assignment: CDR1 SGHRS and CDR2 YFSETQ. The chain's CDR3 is CASSLTGDNEQFF. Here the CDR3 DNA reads TGCGCCAGCAGCCTGACAGGGGACAATGAGCAGTTCTTC.

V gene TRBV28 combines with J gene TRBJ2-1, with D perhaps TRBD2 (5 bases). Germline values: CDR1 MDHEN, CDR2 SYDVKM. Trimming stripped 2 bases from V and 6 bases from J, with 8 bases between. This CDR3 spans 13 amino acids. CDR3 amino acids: CASSLRGRNEQFF. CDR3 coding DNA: TGTGCCAGCAGTTTAAGAGGGCGCAATGAGCAGTTCTTC.

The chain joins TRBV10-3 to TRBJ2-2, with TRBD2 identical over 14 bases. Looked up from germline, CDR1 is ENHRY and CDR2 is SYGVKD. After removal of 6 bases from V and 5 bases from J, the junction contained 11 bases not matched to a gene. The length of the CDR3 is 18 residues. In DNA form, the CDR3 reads TGTGCCATCAGCGTGACTGGACTAGCGGGAGGTGGTACCGGGGAGCTGTTTTTT. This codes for CAISVTGLAGGGTGELFF.

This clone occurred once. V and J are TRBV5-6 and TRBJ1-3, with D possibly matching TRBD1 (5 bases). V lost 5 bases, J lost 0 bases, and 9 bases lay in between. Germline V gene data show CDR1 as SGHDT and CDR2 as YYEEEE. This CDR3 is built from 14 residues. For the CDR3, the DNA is TGTGCCAGCAGGCGGGGGAGCTCTGGAAACACCATATATTTT. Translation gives CASRRGSSGNTIYF.

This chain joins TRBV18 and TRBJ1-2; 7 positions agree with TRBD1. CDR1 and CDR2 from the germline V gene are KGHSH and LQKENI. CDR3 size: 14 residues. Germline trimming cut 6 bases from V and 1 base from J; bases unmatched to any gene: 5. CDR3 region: CASSPGQLNYGYTF. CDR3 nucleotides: TGTGCCAGCTCTCCGGGACAGCTTAACTATGGCTACACCTTC.

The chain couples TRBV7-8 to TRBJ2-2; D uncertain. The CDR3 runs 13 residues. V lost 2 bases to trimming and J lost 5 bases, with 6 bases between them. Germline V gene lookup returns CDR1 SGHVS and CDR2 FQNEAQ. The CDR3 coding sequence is TGTGCCAGCAGCTTATTCCCTACCGGGGAGCTGTTTTTT. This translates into CASSLFPTGELFF.

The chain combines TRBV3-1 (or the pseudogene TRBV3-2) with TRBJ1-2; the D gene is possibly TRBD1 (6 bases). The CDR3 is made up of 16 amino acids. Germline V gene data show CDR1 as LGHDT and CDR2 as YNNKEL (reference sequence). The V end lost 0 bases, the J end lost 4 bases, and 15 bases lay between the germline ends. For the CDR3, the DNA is TGTGCCAGCAGCCAAGATGTAGCGGGGGCGACCTATGGCTACACCTTC. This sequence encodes CASSQDVAGATYGYTF.

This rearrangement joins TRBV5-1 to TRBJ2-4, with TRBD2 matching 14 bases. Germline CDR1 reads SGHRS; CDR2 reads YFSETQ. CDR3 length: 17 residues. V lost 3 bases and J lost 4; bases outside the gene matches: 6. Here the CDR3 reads CASSSSGLAGAKNIQYF. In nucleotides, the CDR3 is TGCGCCAGCAGCTCCTCGGGACTAGCGGGAGCGAAAAACATTCAGTACTTC.

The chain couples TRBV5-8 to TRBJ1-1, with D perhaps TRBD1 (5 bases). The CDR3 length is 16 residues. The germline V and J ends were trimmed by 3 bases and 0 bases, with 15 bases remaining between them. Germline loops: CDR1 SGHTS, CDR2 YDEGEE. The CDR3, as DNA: TGTGCCAGCAGCTCCGTTTATGGGGCTTTGAACACTGAAGCTTTCTTT. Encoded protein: CASSSVYGALNTEAFF.